This TCR beta chain was sequenced during a study of breast tumors, draining lymph nodes, adjacent tissues. Study-level results: Tumors had less TCR diversity than lymph nodes, more than nontumor tissue.

Samples came from axillary lymph nodes draining the breast cancer. Germline assignment: CDR1 SQVTM and CDR2 ANQGSEA. V lost 4 bases and J lost 8, with 11 bases in between. CDR3 length: 11 residues. This clonotype has at least ten counts. As yet, its antigen is unknown. TCRdb reanalysed the multiplex PCR reads using MiXCR and keeps one entry per CDR3 protein. The sample yields 200,000 to 300,000 distinct CDR3 sequences, 30% to 35% seen once. Specimen: axillary lymph node tissue. This receptor was taken from a female donor with breast cancer. Some clones in this sample may be carry-over from other donors' samples. The chain joins TRBV29-1 to TRBJ1-2; D is ambiguous. CDR3 sequence (DNA): TGCAGCGTTGGGACCTTATCGGGCTACACCTTC. Protein: CSVGTLSGYTF.